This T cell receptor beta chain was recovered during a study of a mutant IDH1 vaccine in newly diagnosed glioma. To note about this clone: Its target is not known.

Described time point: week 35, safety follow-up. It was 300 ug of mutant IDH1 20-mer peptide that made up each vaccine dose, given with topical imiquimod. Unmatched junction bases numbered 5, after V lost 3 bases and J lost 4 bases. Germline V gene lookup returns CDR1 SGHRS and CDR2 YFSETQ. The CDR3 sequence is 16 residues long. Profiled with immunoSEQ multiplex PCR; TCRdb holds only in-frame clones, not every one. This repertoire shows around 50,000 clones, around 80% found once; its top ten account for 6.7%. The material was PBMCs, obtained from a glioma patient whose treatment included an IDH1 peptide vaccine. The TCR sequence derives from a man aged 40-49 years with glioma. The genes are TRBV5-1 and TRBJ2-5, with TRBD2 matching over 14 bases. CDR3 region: CASSSGLAGGIETQYF. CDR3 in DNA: TGCGCCAGCAGCTCAGGACTAGCGGGGGGCATAGAGACCCAGTACTTC.